The 13 T cell receptor beta chains presented below share a single source sample, sequenced in a study of cytomegalovirus exposure and HLA in healthy donors. It was with 60 Vbeta and 13 Jbeta primers that the PCR ran. Libraries were prepared by immunoSEQ multiplex PCR; TCRdb keeps only in-frame clonotypes and omits some of them. The sample includes 150,000 to 200,000 clones, roughly 13% of them seen just once. Sequencing was done on a sample of PBMCs. These receptors all come from a man aged 45 to 65 in good health and CMV-seropositive.

V and J are TRBV5-4 and TRBJ2-5; TRBD1 might be the D (5 bases). The CDR3 runs to 15 residues. Trimming removed 0 bases from V and 2 bases from J, with 11 bases in between. The germline gives CDR1 SGHNT, CDR2 YYREEE (reference sequence). In nucleotides, the CDR3 is TGTGCCAGCAGCTTGGACCAGGGCGGACAAGAGACCCAGTACTTC. Protein product: CASSLDQGGQETQYF.

The rearrangement uses TRBV5-6 and TRBJ1-2; TRBD1 matches 7 bases. The trim removed 4 bases at V and 8 bases at J, leaving 17 bases unmatched. From germline, CDR1 is SGHDT and CDR2 YYEEEE. The CDR3 has 16 residues. The CDR3 protein is CASSPTGVGAVTGYTF. The CDR3 region has the DNA TGTGCCAGCAGCCCCACAGGGGTAGGAGCGGTCACCGGCTACACCTTC.

The chain combines TRBV6-6 with TRBJ2-7, with TRBD2 matching over 8 bases. CDR1 MNHNY and CDR2 SVGAGI come from the germline V gene (reference sequence). The CDR3 runs to 14 residues. Germline trimming cut 7 bases from V and 2 bases from J; bases unmatched to any gene: 7. The CDR3 DNA reads as TGTGCCAGCACTCCCGGGAGGGGAACCTACGAGCAGTACTTC. This encodes CASTPGRGTYEQYF.

In this sample, this clone turned up a few times. The J gene is TRBJ1-5, the V gene TRBV2, with 9 bases matching TRBD1. V lost 8 bases and J lost 2; bases outside the gene matches: 7. The CDR3 has 15 amino acids. Germline-derived CDR1 and CDR2 are SNHLY and FYNNEI. The CDR3 loop reads CASLRTGAGNQPQHF. CDR3 nucleotides: TGTGCCAGCTTACGGACAGGGGCGGGCAATCAGCCCCAGCATTTT.

In its sample, this clone was seen a few times. The chain joins TRBV30 to TRBJ1-2, with D uncertain. In germline, CDR1 is GTSNPN, CDR2 SVGIG (reference sequence). This CDR3 region has 12 residues. The V gene lost 1 base and the J gene lost 2 bases, with 5 bases spanning the gap. CDR3 sequence reads: CAWSGQNYGYTF. In DNA, the CDR3 is TGTGCCTGGAGTGGGCAGAACTATGGCTACACCTTC.

There are a few counts of this clone. The rearrangement joins TRBV27 to TRBJ2-7, with 16 bases aligning to TRBD2. V lost 5 bases, J lost 0 bases, and 4 bases stayed unmatched. Per the germline V gene, CDR1 is MNHEY and CDR2 is SMNVEV (reference sequence). The CDR3 has 17 residues. CDR3 loop: CASSPGLAGGISYEQYF. CDR3 DNA: TGTGCCAGCAGTCCGGGACTAGCGGGGGGGATCTCCTACGAGCAGTACTTC.

This clone came up a few times. The rearrangement links TRBV5-6 to TRBJ1-2; 7 nucleotides agree with TRBD1. The V gene end was trimmed by 0 bases and the J gene end by 8 bases; junction bases not matched to a gene: 4. The V gene's germline CDR1 is SGHDT and CDR2 YYEEEE. The CDR3 has 13 amino acids. For the CDR3, the DNA is TGTGCCAGCAGCTTGGGACAGGGAGGAGGCTACACCTTC. Translated: CASSLGQGGGYTF.

Only a few counts were recorded for this clone. This sequence joins TRBV6-6 and TRBJ1-3; 9 positions match TRBD1. The CDR3 loop spans 14 amino acids. V was pared by 10 bases and J by 3 bases, with 7 bases of the junction left unmatched. The V gene's germline CDR1 is MNHNY and CDR2 SVGAGI (reference sequence). The CDR3 DNA is TGTGCCACCGCACAGGGGGCTATTGGAAACACCATATATTTT. This translates into CATAQGAIGNTIYF.

The gene calls are TRBV7-2 and TRBJ1-4; 8 bases agree with TRBD1. The CDR3 runs 16 residues. In germline, CDR1 is SGHTA, CDR2 FQGNSA. With V trimmed by 5 bases and J by 8 bases, 13 bases remained unmatched. The CDR3 sequence is CASSPGDRPNGEKLFF. CDR3 nucleotide sequence: TGTGCCAGCAGCCCAGGGGACAGGCCAAATGGCGAAAAACTGTTTTTT.

CDR3: CASSPGQGSTNEKLFF. The CDR3 DNA sequence: TGTGCCAGCAGCCCAGGTCAGGGCTCAACTAATGAAAAACTGTTTTTT. The chain is built from TRBV11-3 and TRBJ1-4; a possible D gene is TRBD1 (5 bases). V lost 5 bases to trimming and J lost 0 bases, with 13 bases between them. This CDR3 is built from 16 residues. Germline CDR1 reads SGHNT; CDR2 reads YENEEA.

This clone was counted a few times. The rearrangement uses TRBV28 and TRBJ2-7; 12 positions match TRBD1. The CDR3 has 15 amino acids. V lost 5 bases to trimming and J lost 6 bases; unmatched junction nucleotides: 8. CDR1 and CDR2 from the germline V gene are MDHEN and SYDVKM. The CDR3, as DNA: TGTGCCAGCAGTGCCCCGGGACAGGGGGCGCGCGAGCAGTACGTC. Translating gives CASSAPGQGAREQYV.

The chain employs TRBV4-1 and TRBJ2-7; D remains ambiguous. V gave up 1 base and J gave up 7 bases, with 14 bases separating them. CDR1 is MGHRA and CDR2 is YSYEKL in the germline V gene. CDR3 length equals 14 residues. CDR3 bases: TGCGCCAGCAGCCAAGTTCACCAGGTTTGGGAGCAGTACGTC. Translating it yields CASSQVHQVWEQYV.

The chain uses TRBV30 and TRBJ1-1, with 8 bases fitting TRBD1. V shed 6 bases, J shed 4 bases, and the junction held 4 bases outside the gene matches. The V gene's germline CDR1 is GTSNPN and CDR2 SVGIG (reference sequence). The CDR3 runs to 12 residues. The CDR3 sequence is CACQGAITEAFF. The CDR3 bases are TGTGCCTGTCAGGGGGCGATCACTGAAGCTTTCTTT.